A single T cell receptor (beta chain) is shown here with its context. What it recognizes is unknown. TRB cDNA libraries were made by UMI-labeled 5' RACE. TCRdb reprocessed the 5' RACE reads; each CDR3 protein has one entry and no DNA is given. This sample's table has roughly 89,000 distinct CDR3 sequences. The record originates from a study of CXCR3-negative and CXCR3-positive naive CD8 T cells. Overall study findings and caveats: Cryopreservation partially decreased CXCR3 expression, and most assays used fresh PBMCs. Naive subsets were similarly diverse, while memory CD8+ repertoires were much less diverse.

Phenotypically, naive CD8+ T cells corresponded to CD45RO-CCR7+CD27+CD95-. This CDR3 region has 13 residues. Per the germline V gene, CDR1 is MNHEY and CDR2 is SVGAGI. The sequence was obtained from a human donor in good health. Some clones in this sample may be carry-over from other donors' samples. The chain recombines TRBV6-5 with TRBJ1-2. Sequenced input: naive CXCR3- CD8+ T cells from blood. As for subset: CD45RO-CCR7+CD27+CD95- naive CD8+ T cells lacking CXCR3 (TNR3-). The CDR3 here is CASSYSETYGYTF.